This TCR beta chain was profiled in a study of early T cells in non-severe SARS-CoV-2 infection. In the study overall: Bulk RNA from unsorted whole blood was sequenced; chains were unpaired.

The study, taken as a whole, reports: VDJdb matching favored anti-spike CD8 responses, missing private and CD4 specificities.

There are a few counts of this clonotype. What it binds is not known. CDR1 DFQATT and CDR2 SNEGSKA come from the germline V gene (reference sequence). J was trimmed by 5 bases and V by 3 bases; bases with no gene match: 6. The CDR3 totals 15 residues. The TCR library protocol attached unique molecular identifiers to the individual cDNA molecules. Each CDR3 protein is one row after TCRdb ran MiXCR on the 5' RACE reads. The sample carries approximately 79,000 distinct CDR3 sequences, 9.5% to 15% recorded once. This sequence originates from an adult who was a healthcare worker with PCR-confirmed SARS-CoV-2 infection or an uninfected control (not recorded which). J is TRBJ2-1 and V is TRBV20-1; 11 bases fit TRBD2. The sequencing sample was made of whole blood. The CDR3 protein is CSARVAGGPHNEQFF. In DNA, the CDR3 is TGCAGTGCTAGGGTAGCGGGAGGGCCCCACAATGAGCAGTTCTTC.